This T cell receptor (beta chain) stems from a study of T cell responses to AZD1222 COVID-19 vaccine. Comment on this clone: Its antigen is unidentified.

Sequencing used immunoSEQ multiplex PCR; TCRdb keeps in-frame clones, though not all of them. The sample carries over 150,000 clones, 80% to 95% recorded once. The CDR3 runs 13 residues. Trimming stripped 2 bases from V and 4 bases from J, with 6 bases between. CDR1 and CDR2 (germline): WNHNN, SYGVQD (reference sequence). Study-level results: Nearly half of spike-specific TCRs reportedly go after variant regions that carry no mutations.

This TCR was sampled from an adult in good health. Sequenced material: peripheral blood, taken on day 0 of AZD1222 vaccination. The V call is TRBV10-1, the J call TRBJ2-1, with D maybe TRBD1 (5 bases). For the CDR3, the DNA is TGCGCCAGCAGTGAGCCAGGGTACAATGAGCAGTTCTTC. It yields the protein CASSEPGYNEQFF.